These T cell receptor beta chains were read from a single sample in a study of blood T cell repertoires in COVID-19. Sequencing was performed with immunoSEQ multiplex PCR; in TCRdb, only in-frame clones are kept and a portion is missing. The sample has about 40,000 clones; about 85% are singletons. Sample: peripheral blood. The receptors stem from a human donor in a cohort sampled during active COVID-19. The CDR3 runs from the conserved cysteine through the conserved F or W. D genes are given only for firm matches. Some rows have no size entry. The others give once, few or many, or a class for an expanded clone.

.,TRBV5-4,TRBJ1-2,TRBD1,TGTGCCAGCAGTCCATTAACCCGGACAGGGGAGCATGGCTACACCTTC,CASSPLTRTGEHGYTF
.,TRBV6-5,TRBJ1-2,.,TGTGCCAGCAGTTACTCGATCTCGGGTGGGGGCTACACCTTC,CASSYSISGGGYTF
.,TRBV18,TRBJ2-3,.,TGTGCCAGCTCACCCCTCCGGGGGGCCACAGATACGCAGTATTTT,CASSPLRGATDTQYF
.,TRBV4-1,TRBJ2-3,.,TGCGCCAGCAGCCCAGATCCCGGCACAGATACGCAGTATTTT,CASSPDPGTDTQYF
.,TRBV11-2,TRBJ2-7,.,TGTGCCAGCAGCCGGGACGGGAGCTCCTACGAGCAGTACTTC,CASSRDGSSYEQYF
.,TRBV7-8,TRBJ1-2,.,TGTGCCAGCGGAGAACAGGGTAGCTATGGCTACACCTTC,CASGEQGSYGYTF
.,TRBV5-1,TRBJ2-3,TRBD2,TGCGCCAGCAGCCCGACGGCGGGTTCAGGACTAGAGGTCACAGATACGCAGTATTTT,CASSPTAGSGLEVTDTQYF
.,TRBV19,TRBJ2-1,.,TGTGCCAGTAGTCCTAGGGCCCTAGCCCCCTACAATGAGCAGTTCTTC,CASSPRALAPYNEQFF
.,TRBV19,TRBJ2-7,.,TGTGCCAGTGCGACCCCAGTCCCGGGTAGCCTTCTCCCGGACGAGCAGTACTTC,CASATPVPGSLLPDEQYF
.,TRBV5-1,TRBJ2-7,TRBD1,TGCGCCAGCAGCTTGGCGGGTCCCGGGACAGGGGACGAGCAGTACTTC,CASSLAGPGTGDEQYF
.,TRBV19,TRBJ2-1,TRBD2,TGTGCCACCGAAAGTCTAGCGGGGGCCTACAATGAGCAGTTCTTC,CATESLAGAYNEQFF
.,TRBV2,TRBJ1-5,.,TGTGCCAGCAGTGAAACAGGGTTCAATCAGCCCCAGCATTTT,CASSETGFNQPQHF
.,TRBV24-1,TRBJ1-1,.,TGTGCCACCAGTGATGGGAGGGGGAGTGAAGCTTTCTTT,CATSDGRGSEAFF
.,TRBV7-9,TRBJ2-1,TRBD2,TGTGCCAGCAGCCCTAGGACTAGCGGCTACAATGAGCAGTTCTTC,CASSPRTSGYNEQFF
.,TRBV19,TRBJ2-2,TRBD1,TGTGCCACCTCCCGACAGGGGGCAGGGGCGGGGGCCACCGGGGAGCTGTTTTTT,CATSRQGAGAGATGELFF
.,TRBV19,TRBJ1-3,.,TGTGCCAGTAGGACAGCCGTAAACACCATATATTTT,CASRTAVNTIYF
.,TRBV2,TRBJ2-2,TRBD1,TGTGCCAGCAGCGACAGGGCCACCGGGGAGCTGTTTTTT,CASSDRATGELFF
.,TRBV5-1,TRBJ2-1,TRBD1,TGCGCCAGCAGCTCCGGACAGGGGGCGAATGAGCAGTTCTTC,CASSSGQGANEQFF
.,TRBV7-3,TRBJ2-3,TRBD2,TGTGCCAGCAGCTTAAGCGGGGGGATTAGCACAGATACGCAGTATTTT,CASSLSGGISTDTQYF
.,TRBV3-1/TRBV3-2,TRBJ2-2,.,TGTGCCAGCAGCCCGCGTAGGGGCGCGAACACCGGGGAGCTGTTTTTT,CASSPRRGANTGELFF
.,TRBV5-4,TRBJ2-3,.,TGTGCCAGCAGCTTGGTGGGGGGGCGCACAGATACGCAGTATTTT,CASSLVGGRTDTQYF
.,TRBV3-1/TRBV3-2,TRBJ2-2,.,TGTGCCAGCAGCCATTACGGGGAGCTGTTTTTT,CASSHYGELFF
.,TRBV2,TRBJ2-2,.,TGTGCCAGCAGACGACAGACCGGGGAGCTGTTTTTT,CASRRQTGELFF
.,TRBV3-1/TRBV3-2,TRBJ2-7,.,TGTGCCAGCAGCCAAGGACAACCCTACGAGCAGTACTTC,CASSQGQPYEQYF
.,TRBV7-3,TRBJ2-2,TRBD2,TGTGCCAGCAGTCCGGCGGGGGGCGCGAACACCGGGGAGCTGTTTTTT,CASSPAGGANTGELFF
few,TRBV4-1,TRBJ2-1,TRBD2,TGCGCCAGCAGCCAGCCGGGACTAGCGGGGGACTACAATGAGCAGTTCTTC,CASSQPGLAGDYNEQFF
once,TRBV5-1,TRBJ2-5,TRBD1,TGCGCCAGCAGCTTGGGGACAGGGATATCCGAGACCCAGTACTTC,CASSLGTGISETQYF
.,TRBV2,TRBJ2-1,TRBD2,TGTGCCAGCAGTAGGACTAGCGGGGGGCGCATCAATGAGCAGTTCTTC,CASSRTSGGRINEQFF
.,TRBV25-1,TRBJ2-7,.,TGTGCCAGCAGTGGCACAGGGTACGAGCAGTACTTC,CASSGTGYEQYF
.,TRBV19,TRBJ2-5,.,TGTGCCAGTAGAACGGGCGCGGGGCGAGAGACCCAGTACTTC,CASRTGAGRETQYF
once,TRBV6-5,TRBJ2-7,.,TGTGCCAGCAGACAAATTGACATACTTTACGAGCAGTACTTC,CASRQIDILYEQYF
.,TRBV5-4,TRBJ1-1,.,TGTGCCAGCAGCTTCCCTTCGACAGCGACCAACACTGAAGCTTTCTTT,CASSFPSTATNTEAFF
.,TRBV18,TRBJ2-7,TRBD1,TGTGCCAGCTCATCATTCCGGGACAGGGTGTTCTACGAGCAGTACTTC,CASSSFRDRVFYEQYF
.,TRBV12-1,TRBJ2-7,.,TGTGCCAGCAGCTACGGGACTAGCGGGGGGGAGTTGATATACGAGCAGTACTTC,CASSYGTSGGELIYEQYF